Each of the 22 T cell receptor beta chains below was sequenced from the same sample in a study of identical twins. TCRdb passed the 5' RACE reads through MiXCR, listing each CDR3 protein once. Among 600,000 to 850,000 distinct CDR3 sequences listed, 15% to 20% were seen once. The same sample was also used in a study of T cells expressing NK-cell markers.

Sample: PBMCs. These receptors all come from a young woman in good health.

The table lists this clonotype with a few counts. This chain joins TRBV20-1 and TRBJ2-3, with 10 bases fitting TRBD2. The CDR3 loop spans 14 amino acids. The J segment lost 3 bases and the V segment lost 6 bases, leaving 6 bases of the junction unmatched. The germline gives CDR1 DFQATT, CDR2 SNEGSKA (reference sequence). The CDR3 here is CSATSGAMTDTQYF. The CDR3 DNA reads TGCAGTGCCACTAGCGGGGCAATGACAGATACGCAGTATTTT.

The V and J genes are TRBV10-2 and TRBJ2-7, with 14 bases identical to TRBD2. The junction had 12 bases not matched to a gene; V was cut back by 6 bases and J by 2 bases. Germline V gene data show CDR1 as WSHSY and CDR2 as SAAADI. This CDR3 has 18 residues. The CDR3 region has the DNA TGCGCCAGCAGCCCTCGGACTAGCGGGAGGATCATTCCCTACGAGCAGTACTTC. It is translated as CASSPRTSGRIIPYEQYF.

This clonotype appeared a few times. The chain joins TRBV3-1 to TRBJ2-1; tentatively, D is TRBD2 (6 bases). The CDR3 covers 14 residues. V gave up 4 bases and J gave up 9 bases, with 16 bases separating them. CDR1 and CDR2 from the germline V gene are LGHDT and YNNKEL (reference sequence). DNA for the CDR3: TGTGCCAGCAGCCGCAGCGAGGGACTGGGTGAGCAGTTCTTC. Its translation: CASSRSEGLGEQFF.

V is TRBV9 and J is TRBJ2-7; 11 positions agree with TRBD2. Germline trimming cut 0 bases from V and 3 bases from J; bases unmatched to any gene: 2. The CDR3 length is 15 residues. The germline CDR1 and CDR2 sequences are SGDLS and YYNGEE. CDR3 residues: CASSVGGTSGYEQYF. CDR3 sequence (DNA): TGTGCCAGCAGCGTAGGGGGGACTAGCGGCTACGAGCAGTACTTC.

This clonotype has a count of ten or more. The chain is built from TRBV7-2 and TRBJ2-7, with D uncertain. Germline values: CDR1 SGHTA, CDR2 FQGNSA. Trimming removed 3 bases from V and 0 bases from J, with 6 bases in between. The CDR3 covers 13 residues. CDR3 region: CASSFAPSYEQYF. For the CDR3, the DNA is TGTGCCAGCAGCTTCGCACCCTCCTACGAGCAGTACTTC.

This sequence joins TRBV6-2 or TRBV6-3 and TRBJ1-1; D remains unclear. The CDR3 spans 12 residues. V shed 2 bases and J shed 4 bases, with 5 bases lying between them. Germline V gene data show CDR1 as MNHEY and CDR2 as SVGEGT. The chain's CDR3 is CASSYISTEAFF. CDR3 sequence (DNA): TGTGCCAGCAGTTACATTTCCACTGAAGCTTTCTTT.

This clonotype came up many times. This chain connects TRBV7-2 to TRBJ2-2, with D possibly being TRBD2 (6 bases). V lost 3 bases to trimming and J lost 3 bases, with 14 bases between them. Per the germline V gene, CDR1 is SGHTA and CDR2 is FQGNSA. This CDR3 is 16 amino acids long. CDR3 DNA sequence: TGTGCCAGCAGCTTTATGCGGGGACTCCACACCGGGGAGCTGTTTTTT. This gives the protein CASSFMRGLHTGELFF.

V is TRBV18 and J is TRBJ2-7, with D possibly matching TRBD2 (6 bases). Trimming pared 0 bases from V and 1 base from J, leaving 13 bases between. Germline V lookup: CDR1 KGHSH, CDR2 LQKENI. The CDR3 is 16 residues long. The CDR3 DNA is TGTGCCAGCTCACCACCTGCTAGCGACCAATCCTACGAGCAGTACTTC. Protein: CASSPPASDQSYEQYF.

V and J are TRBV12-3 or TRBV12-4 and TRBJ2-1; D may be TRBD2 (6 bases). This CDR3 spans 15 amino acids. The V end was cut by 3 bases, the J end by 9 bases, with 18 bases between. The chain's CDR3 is CASSFSGPGQGEQFF. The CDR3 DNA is TGTGCCAGCAGTTTTAGCGGTCCGGGGCAAGGTGAGCAGTTCTTC.

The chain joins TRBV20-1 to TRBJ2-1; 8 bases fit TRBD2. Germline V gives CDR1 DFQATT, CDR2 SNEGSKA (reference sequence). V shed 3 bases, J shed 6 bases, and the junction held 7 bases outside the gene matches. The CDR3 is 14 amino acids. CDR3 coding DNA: TGCAGTGCTAGTGATAGCGGGGATCTCAATGAGCAGTTCTTC. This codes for CSASDSGDLNEQFF.

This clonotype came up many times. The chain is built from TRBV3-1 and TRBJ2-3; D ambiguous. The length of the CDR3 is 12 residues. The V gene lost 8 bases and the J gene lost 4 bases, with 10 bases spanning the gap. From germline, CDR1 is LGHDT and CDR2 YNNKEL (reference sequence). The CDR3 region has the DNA TGTGCCAGCCGGCGTGGGGCAGATACGCAGTATTTT. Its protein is CASRRGADTQYF.

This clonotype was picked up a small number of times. Here the CDR3 DNA reads TGCGCCAGCAGCTTGGAAGGTCAGGGGGTGACGAACACTGAAGCTTTCTTT. It codes for CASSLEGQGVTNTEAFF. The rearrangement uses TRBV5-1 and TRBJ1-1; 7 bases agree with TRBD1. The ends lost 0 bases at V and 1 base at J; junction bases unmatched: 9. This CDR3 spans 17 amino acids. The germline V gene has CDR1 SGHRS and CDR2 YFSETQ.

The CDR3 DNA reads TGCAGTGCTAGTACCCAGCGGGGGGGCTTCGGGGAGCTGTTTTTT. It translates to CSASTQRGGFGELFF. J is TRBJ2-2 and V is TRBV20-1; 10 bases map to TRBD2. Trimming took 3 bases from V and 7 from J; bases not matched to a gene: 8. CDR1 DFQATT and CDR2 SNEGSKA come from the germline V gene (reference sequence). The CDR3 is 15 amino acids.

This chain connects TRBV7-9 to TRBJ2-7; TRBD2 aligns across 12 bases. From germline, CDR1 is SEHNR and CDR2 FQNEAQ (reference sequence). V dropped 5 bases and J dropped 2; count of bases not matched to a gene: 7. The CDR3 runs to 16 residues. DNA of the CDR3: TGTGCCAGCAGCCCGCCCAGACTAGCGGGGGCCTACGAGCAGTACTTC. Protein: CASSPPRLAGAYEQYF.

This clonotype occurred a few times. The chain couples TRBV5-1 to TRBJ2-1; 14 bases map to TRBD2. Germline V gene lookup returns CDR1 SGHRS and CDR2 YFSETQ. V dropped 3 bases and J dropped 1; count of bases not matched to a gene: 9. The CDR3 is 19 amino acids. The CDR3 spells CASSSAGTSGSRSYNEQFF. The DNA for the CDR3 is TGCGCCAGCAGCTCGGCCGGGACTAGCGGGAGTCGATCCTACAATGAGCAGTTCTTC.

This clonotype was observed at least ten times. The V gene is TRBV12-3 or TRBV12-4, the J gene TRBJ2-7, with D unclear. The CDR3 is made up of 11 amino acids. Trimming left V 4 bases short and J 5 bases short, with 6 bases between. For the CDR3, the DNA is TGTGCCAGCAGTTACTTCCACGAGCAGTACTTC. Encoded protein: CASSYFHEQYF.

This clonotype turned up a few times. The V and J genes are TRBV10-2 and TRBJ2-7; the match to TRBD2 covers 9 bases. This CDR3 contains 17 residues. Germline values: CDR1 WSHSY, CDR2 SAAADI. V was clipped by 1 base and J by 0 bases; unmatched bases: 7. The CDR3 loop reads CASSEFTRTSDSYEQYF. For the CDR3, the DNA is TGCGCCAGCAGTGAGTTCACCCGGACTAGCGACTCCTACGAGCAGTACTTC.

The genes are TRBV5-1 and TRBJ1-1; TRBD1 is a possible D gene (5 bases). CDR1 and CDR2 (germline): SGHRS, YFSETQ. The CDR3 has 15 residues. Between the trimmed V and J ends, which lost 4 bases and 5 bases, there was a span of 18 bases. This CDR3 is CASSPGPNMGTEAFF. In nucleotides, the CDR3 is TGCGCCAGCAGCCCGGGACCTAATATGGGGACTGAAGCTTTCTTT.

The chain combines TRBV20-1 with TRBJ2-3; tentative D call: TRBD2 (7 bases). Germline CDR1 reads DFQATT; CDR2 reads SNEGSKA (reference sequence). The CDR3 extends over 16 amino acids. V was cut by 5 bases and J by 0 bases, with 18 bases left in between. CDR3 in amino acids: CSADGGAGTSTDTQYF. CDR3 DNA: TGCAGTGCTGATGGGGGGGCGGGAACTAGCACAGATACGCAGTATTTT.

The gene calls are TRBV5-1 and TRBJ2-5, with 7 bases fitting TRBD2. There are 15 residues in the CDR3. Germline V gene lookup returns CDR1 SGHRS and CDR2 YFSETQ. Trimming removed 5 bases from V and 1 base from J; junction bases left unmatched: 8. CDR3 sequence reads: CASRTRDYRQETQYF. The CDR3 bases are TGCGCCAGCAGAACCCGGGACTACCGCCAAGAGACCCAGTACTTC.

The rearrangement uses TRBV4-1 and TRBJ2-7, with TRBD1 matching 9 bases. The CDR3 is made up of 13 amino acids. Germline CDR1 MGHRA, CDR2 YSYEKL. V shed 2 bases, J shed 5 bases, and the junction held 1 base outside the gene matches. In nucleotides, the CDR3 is TGCGCCAGCAGCCAACGGACAGGGGACGAGCAGTACTTC. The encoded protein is CASSQRTGDEQYF.

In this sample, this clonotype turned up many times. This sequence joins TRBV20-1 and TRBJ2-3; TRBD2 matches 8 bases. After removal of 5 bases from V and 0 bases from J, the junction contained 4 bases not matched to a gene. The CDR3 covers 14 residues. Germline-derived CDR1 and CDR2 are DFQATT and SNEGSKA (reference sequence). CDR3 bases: TGCAGTGCTCCGATAGCGGGAAGCACAGATACGCAGTATTTT. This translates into CSAPIAGSTDTQYF.